This T cell receptor (beta chain) was captured by sequencing in a study of CD8+ T cells in alopecia areata. There are 13 residues in the CDR3. After removal of 7 bases from V and 8 bases from J, the junction contained 7 bases not matched to a gene. The V gene's germline CDR1 is MNHEY and CDR2 SVGAGI. Noted treatment: oral pan-JAK inhibitor, 5-10 mg twice daily. Sorting of CD4+ and CD8+ T cells was performed on PBMCs. In the case of this clone: Antigen specificity is unknown.

Broader study findings: In blood and scalp, many expanded lesional clones persisted during tofacitinib. Just one nonresponder means the tie between baseline CD8+ expansion and response stays uncertain. In lesional scalp, particularly from alopecia totalis/universalis, clonality was higher than in normal scalp.

RNA extraction and reverse transcription yielded cDNA as sequencing template. Using immunoSEQ multiplex PCR, the repertoire was profiled, and TCRdb retains in-frame clones only, with some absent. The sample includes about 190,000 clones, about 60% of them seen just once. The sequenced sample was CD4+ T cells sorted from blood, obtained at week 4, from a patient treated with tofacitinib. This sequence joins TRBV6-5 and TRBJ2-1; 8 bases agree with TRBD1. The sequence was collected from a human donor with alopecia areata. The CDR3 nucleotides read TGTGCCAGCAATAGACAGGGGTTGGATGAGCAGTTCTTC. It encodes CASNRQGLDEQFF.